This entry lists 25 T cell receptor beta chains sequenced from one sample in a study of PD-1 blockade in mismatch repair-deficient tumors. Clones were sequenced by immunoSEQ multiplex PCR, and TCRdb holds only the in-frame ones, with some missing. The sample carries some 120,000 clones, 60% to 85% recorded once. The source material was peripheral blood, sampled approximately 60 weeks after starting pembrolizumab. The origin of the receptors is an adult with mismatch repair-deficient cancer.

This chain uses TRBV15 with TRBJ2-7; no firm D call. Trimming left V 0 bases short and J 2 bases short, with 11 bases between. CDR1 and CDR2 from the germline V gene are LNHNV and YYDKDF (reference sequence). CDR3 size: 15 residues. Here the CDR3 reads CATSRDRLPAYEQYF. The CDR3 bases are TGTGCCACCAGCAGAGATCGGTTGCCGGCCTACGAGCAGTACTTC.

CDR3 in amino acids: CASSPIDRGEKLFF. The CDR3 DNA reads TGTGCCAGCAGCCCTATCGACCGCGGAGAAAAACTGTTTTTT. The chain is built from TRBV7-9 and TRBJ1-4; D is unclear. The V gene lost 5 bases and the J gene lost 8 bases, with 15 bases spanning the gap. The CDR3 contains 14 residues. The germline V gene encodes CDR1 SEHNR and CDR2 FQNEAQ (reference sequence).

The chain combines TRBV7-2 with TRBJ2-7; TRBD2 aligns across 8 bases. This CDR3 spans 16 amino acids. J was trimmed by 3 bases and V by 1 base; bases with no gene match: 8. From germline, CDR1 is SGHTA and CDR2 FQGNSA. The CDR3 sequence is CASSLVRGSGSYEQYF. The CDR3, as DNA: TGTGCCAGCAGCTTAGTTCGGGGAAGCGGGAGCTACGAGCAGTACTTC.

The chain recombines TRBV7-9 with TRBJ2-7, with D perhaps given as TRBD1 or TRBD2 (5 bases each). Germline V gene sequence: CDR1 SEHNR, CDR2 FQNEAQ (reference sequence). This CDR3 has 12 amino acids. V lost 3 bases to trimming and J lost 5 bases, with 8 bases between them. In DNA, the CDR3 is TGTGCCAGCAGCTTGAGGGGACACGAGCAGTACTTC. Translated: CASSLRGHEQYF. The entire variable domain, with the rest obtained from reference TRBV7-9 and TRBJ2-7, is as follows: DTGVSQNPRHKITKRGQNVTFRCDPISEHNRLYWYRQTLGQGPEFLTYFQNEAQLEKSRLLSDRFSAERPKGSFSTLEIQRTEQGDSAMYLCASSLRGHEQYFGPGTRLTVT.

V and J are TRBV5-1 and TRBJ1-5; no firm D call. The length of the CDR3 is 15 residues. Between the trimmed V and J ends, which lost 0 bases and 0 bases, there was a span of 7 bases. Looked up from germline, CDR1 is SGHRS and CDR2 is YFSETQ. CDR3 sequence (DNA): TGCGCCAGCAGCTTGGGACAAAATAGCAATCAGCCCCAGCATTTT. This sequence encodes CASSLGQNSNQPQHF.

The J gene is TRBJ2-2, the V gene TRBV27; 8 bases are shared with TRBD1. The CDR3 has 14 amino acids. V lost 5 bases to trimming and J lost 4 bases; unmatched junction nucleotides: 3. Germline CDR1 reads MNHEY; CDR2 reads SMNVEV (reference sequence). The CDR3 region has the DNA TGTGCCAGCAGTATTGACAGGGGCACCGGGGAGCTGTTTTTT. Translation: CASSIDRGTGELFF.

This sequence joins TRBV11-1 and TRBJ1-2, with TRBD1 matching 10 bases. Germline CDR1 and CDR2: SGHAT and FQDESV (reference sequence). Unmatched junction bases numbered 7, after V lost 5 bases and J lost 7 bases. The CDR3 sequence is 14 residues long. The chain's CDR3 is CASSRGQGFVGYTF. CDR3 DNA sequence: TGTGCCAGCAGCCGGGGACAGGGGTTCGTTGGCTACACCTTC.

The genes are TRBV19 and TRBJ2-7, with 9 bases that match TRBD1. Trimming took 7 bases from V and 3 from J; bases not matched to a gene: 10. Germline CDR1 and CDR2: LNHDA and SQIVND (reference sequence). The CDR3 is 15 residues long. The DNA of the CDR3 is TGTGCCAGTAAGATTCAGGACAGGGGATTCTACGAGCAGTACTTC. This translates into CASKIQDRGFYEQYF. The variable domain in full, with the rest retrieved from reference TRBV19 and TRBJ2-7, is DGGITQSPKYLFRKEGQNVTLSCEQNLNHDAMYWYRQDPGQGLRLIYYSQIVNDFQKGDIAEGYSVSREKKESFPLTVTSAQKNPTAFYLCASKIQDRGFYEQYFGPGTRLTVT.

The J gene is TRBJ2-7, the V gene TRBV19, with 8 nucleotides matching TRBD1. The CDR3 spans 16 residues. V was clipped by 3 bases and J by 0 bases; unmatched bases: 7. The germline V gene encodes CDR1 LNHDA and CDR2 SQIVND (reference sequence). CDR3 sequence: CASSMARTGSSYEQYF. CDR3 coding DNA: TGTGCCAGTAGTATGGCCCGGACAGGGAGCTCCTACGAGCAGTACTTC.

This clone was recorded a few times. The rearrangement joins TRBV19 to TRBJ1-5; 7 nucleotides agree with TRBD1. The length of the CDR3 is 16 residues. The V segment lost 4 bases and the J segment 8 bases; nucleotides outside the gene matches: 14. In germline, CDR1 is LNHDA, CDR2 SQIVND (reference sequence). The CDR3 region is CASSTRTGRKHEPQHF. The CDR3 coding sequence is TGTGCCAGTAGTACCCGGACAGGCCGAAAGCACGAGCCCCAGCATTTT.

The chain is built from TRBV10-3 and TRBJ2-1; 10 nucleotides agree with TRBD2. Germline V CDR1 and CDR2: ENHRY, SYGVKD. Unmatched junction bases numbered 3, after V lost 4 bases and J lost 3 bases. CDR3 length: 15 residues. The CDR3: CAISGSGRDYNEQFF. Written as DNA, the CDR3 is TGTGCCATCAGTGGGAGCGGGAGGGACTACAATGAGCAGTTCTTC.

The chain couples TRBV6-6 to TRBJ2-3; D may be TRBD1 (6 bases). CDR3 length: 15 amino acids. Trimming cost V 2 bases and J 6 bases, with 15 bases left between them. Per germline, CDR1 MNHNY and CDR2 SVGAGI (reference sequence). CDR3 nucleotide sequence: TGTGCCAGCAGTTACACCGGCGCAGGGGCCGATACGCAGTATTTT. Translation: CASSYTGAGADTQYF.

The chain couples TRBV5-6 to TRBJ2-1; perhaps TRBD2 as D (5 bases). Germline assignment: CDR1 SGHDT and CDR2 YYEEEE. Trimming stripped 4 bases from V and 3 bases from J, with 11 bases between. The CDR3 spans 14 residues. This chain's CDR3 is CASSLKAGYNEQFF. CDR3 in DNA: TGTGCCAGCAGCCTCAAGGCGGGCTACAATGAGCAGTTCTTC. The full variable domain, with the rest looked up from reference TRBV5-6 and TRBJ2-1, is DAGVTQSPTHLIKTRGQQVTLRCSPKSGHDTVSWYQQALGQGPQFIFQYYEEEERQRGNFPDRFSGHQFPNYSSELNVNALLLGDSALYLCASSLKAGYNEQFFGPGTRLTVL.

The J gene is TRBJ1-1, the V gene TRBV30; 8 positions agree with TRBD1. CDR1 is GTSNPN and CDR2 is SVGIG in the germline V gene (reference sequence). V lost 4 bases and J lost 5; bases outside the gene matches: 9. The CDR3 spans 14 residues. DNA of the CDR3: TGTGCCTGGACCATGACAGGGGTCGGTACTGAAGCTTTCTTT. This translates into CAWTMTGVGTEAFF.

The table lists this clone with a count of one. The rearrangement uses TRBV14 and TRBJ1-1; TRBD1 aligns across 7 bases. The CDR3 runs to 16 residues. V dropped 1 base and J dropped 0; count of bases not matched to a gene: 5. Germline values: CDR1 SGHDN, CDR2 FVKESK. The CDR3 region is CASSQGGQSMNTEAFF. The DNA for the CDR3 is TGTGCCAGCAGCCAAGGGGGACAGTCCATGAACACTGAAGCTTTCTTT.

This sequence joins TRBV5-1 and TRBJ2-1; tentative D call: TRBD2 (6 bases). Germline V gene data show CDR1 as SGHRS and CDR2 as YFSETQ. The V and J ends lost 4 bases and 5 bases respectively, with 19 bases between them. The CDR3 totals 16 residues. CDR3 in amino acids: CASSSPRGTGDNEQFF. CDR3 in DNA: TGCGCCAGCAGCAGCCCCCGGGGGACGGGAGACAATGAGCAGTTCTTC.

The chain couples TRBV27 to TRBJ1-4; D is unclear. Trimming removed 4 bases at V and 7 bases at J, with 13 bases between. The germline V gene encodes CDR1 MNHEY and CDR2 SMNVEV (reference sequence). CDR3 size: 14 residues. CDR3 residues: CASSSQRPSEKLFF. CDR3 nucleotides: TGTGCCAGCAGTTCTCAAAGGCCTAGTGAAAAACTGTTTTTT.

The V call is TRBV19, the J call TRBJ1-3; tentatively, D is TRBD1 (6 bases). Germline V gene data show CDR1 as LNHDA and CDR2 as SQIVND (reference sequence). The CDR3 runs to 15 residues. V was cut by 3 bases and J by 3 bases, with 12 bases left in between. CDR3 loop: CASSISRGYGNTIYF. For the CDR3, the DNA is TGTGCCAGTAGTATCTCGAGGGGGTATGGAAACACCATATATTTT.

This chain connects TRBV20-1 to TRBJ1-1, with unresolved D. The CDR3 has 11 residues. Looked up from germline, CDR1 is DFQATT and CDR2 is SNEGSKA (reference sequence). V gave up 5 bases and J gave up 3 bases, with 7 bases separating them. The DNA for the CDR3 is TGCAGTGCTGTCCCAGACACTGAAGCTTTCTTT. It yields the protein CSAVPDTEAFF.

The J gene is TRBJ1-5, the V gene TRBV6-5, with D uncertain. V lost 5 bases and J lost 6, with 14 bases in between. The CDR3 is 14 amino acids. Per the germline V gene, CDR1 is MNHEY and CDR2 is SVGAGI. CDR3 in DNA: TGTGCCAGCAGTGGTTCGGGGAGAGGTCAGCCCCAGCATTTT. This sequence encodes CASSGSGRGQPQHF.

V usage is TRBV19 and J usage is TRBJ2-1, with 12 bases matching TRBD2. CDR1 and CDR2 from the germline V gene are LNHDA and SQIVND (reference sequence). CDR3 size: 15 residues. V was pared by 4 bases and J by 9 bases, with 7 bases of the junction left unmatched. CDR3 in DNA: TGTGCCAGTAGTAAACGGACTAGCGGGAACGGTGAGCAGTTCTTC. This gives the protein CASSKRTSGNGEQFF.

The chain couples TRBV19 to TRBJ2-5; D unresolved. The germline CDR1 and CDR2 sequences are LNHDA and SQIVND (reference sequence). The length of the CDR3 is 14 residues. V was clipped by 3 bases and J by 1 base, with 9 bases between them. The CDR3 loop reads CASSMGQAQETQYF. CDR3 nucleotide sequence: TGTGCCAGTAGTATGGGTCAGGCCCAAGAGACCCAGTACTTC. The entire variable domain, with the rest obtained from reference TRBV19 and TRBJ2-5, is as follows: DGGITQSPKYLFRKEGQNVTLSCEQNLNHDAMYWYRQDPGQGLRLIYYSQIVNDFQKGDIAEGYSVSREKKESFPLTVTSAQKNPTAFYLCASSMGQAQETQYFGPGTRLLVL.

This sequence joins TRBV7-9 and TRBJ1-3; 8 bases align to TRBD1. Germline V lookup: CDR1 SEHNR, CDR2 FQNEAQ (reference sequence). V shed 6 bases and J 4 bases; nucleotides not matched to a gene: 5. The CDR3 is 14 residues long. Here the CDR3 reads CASSFRQGGNTIYF. CDR3 DNA sequence: TGTGCCAGCAGTTTCCGACAGGGGGGAAACACCATATATTTT.

The rearrangement joins TRBV5-4 to TRBJ2-1, with D unresolved. Trimming left V 0 bases short and J 7 bases short, with 8 bases between. Looked up from germline, CDR1 is SGHNT and CDR2 is YYREEE (reference sequence). CDR3 length: 13 amino acids. The CDR3 DNA reads as TGTGCCAGCAGCTTGGCTGGGCAGAATGAGCAGTTCTTC. It is translated as CASSLAGQNEQFF.

The chain has TRBV5-4 and TRBJ2-3; tentatively, D is TRBD2 (7 bases). The germline V and J ends were trimmed by 4 bases and 3 bases, with 15 bases remaining between them. The CDR3 is 15 amino acids. Germline-derived CDR1 and CDR2 are SGHNT and YYREEE (reference sequence). The CDR3 here is CASSPIGGPTDTQYF. The CDR3 bases are TGTGCCAGCAGCCCGATCGGGGGGCCTACAGATACGCAGTATTTT.